Below are 15 T cell receptor beta chains sequenced from a single sample in a study of Ad26.COV2.S vaccination and SARS-CoV-2 variants (dated by TCRdb to about 2021). Read against the paper, the sample's treatment or condition label means: around 19 received Ad26.COV2.S at low or high dose, single or two shots; several received placebo; per-sample allocation not given. For vaccine and placebo recipients, repertoires were sequenced using samples collected on day 63 after the first injection. The library was made by the immunoSEQ multiplex PCR assay. TCRdb limited this immuneACCESS table to in-frame rearrangements with V and J called. A share of clones is missing; checked studies link under half to unresolved V genes, and the rest is unexplained. For this sample there are some 350,000 clones; roughly 81% appear just once. Of the sample, 2.5% to 3.5% is held by the ten largest clones. The sample was peripheral blood, taken in a trial of Ad26.COV2.S vaccine versus placebo. The receptors shown here come from a person between 18 and 60 years old who received the Ad26.COV2.S COVID-19 vaccine or a placebo.

J is TRBJ2-3 and V is TRBV6-1, with no clear D. The CDR3 covers 13 residues. The germline V gene encodes CDR1 MNHNS and CDR2 SASEGT. Between the trimmed V and J ends, which lost 1 base and 10 bases, there was a span of 12 bases. In DNA form, the CDR3 reads TGTGCCAGCAGTGAAGGATATGGTGGTGCGCAGTATTTT. This codes for CASSEGYGGAQYF.

The gene calls are TRBV4-3 and TRBJ1-2, with TRBD1 as a possible D gene (6 bases). The CDR3 has 14 amino acids. The germline V gene has CDR1 LGHNA and CDR2 YSLEER. V was pared by 0 bases and J by 7 bases, with 12 bases between. The DNA for the CDR3 is TGCGCCAGCAGCCAAGATAGGGGGGCGTCTGGCTACACCTTC. Its translation: CASSQDRGASGYTF.

The chain uses TRBV7-2 and TRBJ1-2, with no clear D. This CDR3 region has 13 residues. Trimming took 6 bases from V and 7 from J, leaving 15 bases between them. Germline V gives CDR1 SGHTA, CDR2 FQGNSA. The DNA of the CDR3 is TGTGCCAGCAGATTCCCCTTGGGATCTGGCTACACCTTC. Amino acid sequence: CASRFPLGSGYTF. The full variable domain, with the rest looked up from reference TRBV7-2 and TRBJ1-2, is GAGVSQSPSNKVTEKGKDVELRCDPISGHTALYWYRQSLGQGLEFLIYFQGNSAPDKSGLPSDRFSAERTGGSVSTLTIQRTQQEDSAVYLCASRFPLGSGYTFGSGTRLTVV.

The chain employs TRBV5-1 and TRBJ2-5, with TRBD2 identical over 8 bases. CDR3 size: 15 residues. V shed 1 base, J shed 2 bases, and the junction held 4 bases outside the gene matches. Germline loops: CDR1 SGHRS, CDR2 YFSETQ. CDR3 sequence: CASSLLASGQETQYF. The CDR3 DNA sequence: TGCGCCAGCAGCTTGCTGGCTAGCGGGCAAGAGACCCAGTACTTC. Filled out from reference TRBV5-1 and TRBJ2-5, the complete variable domain reads KAGVTQTPRYLIKTRGQQVTLSCSPISGHRSVSWYQQTPGQGLQFLFEYFSETQRNKGNFPGRFSGRQFSNSRSEMNVSTLELGDSALYLCASSLLASGQETQYFGPGTRLLVL.

The V gene is TRBV3-1 (or the pseudogene TRBV3-2), the J gene TRBJ2-2; D tentatively reads TRBD1 or TRBD2 (6 bases each). In germline, CDR1 is LGHDT, CDR2 YNNKEL (reference sequence). Trimming removed 4 bases at V and 0 bases at J, with 12 bases between. The CDR3 sequence is 16 residues long. The CDR3 DNA follows: TGTGCCAGCAGCCGGGGCGGGACACCGAACACCGGGGAGCTGTTTTTT. Its protein product is CASSRGGTPNTGELFF.

This clone occurred a few times. This rearrangement joins TRBV6-6 to TRBJ2-7, with TRBD1 matching over 10 bases. CDR3 length equals 16 residues. The ends lost 2 bases at V and 4 bases at J; junction bases unmatched: 8. CDR1 and CDR2 from the germline V gene are MNHNY and SVGAGI (reference sequence). The chain's CDR3 is CASSYRPPGQGYEQYF. The CDR3, as DNA: TGTGCCAGCAGTTACCGCCCACCGGGACAGGGGTACGAGCAGTACTTC.

The rearrangement links TRBV19 to TRBJ2-3, with TRBD1 matching 7 bases. The CDR3 spans 14 residues. Germline CDR1 and CDR2: LNHDA and SQIVND (reference sequence). With 9 bases clipped from V and 2 bases from J, the junction kept 8 bases outside the gene matches. The CDR3 DNA reads as TGTGCCAGCCAAAGAGGGGGCAACACAGATACGCAGTATTTT. It encodes CASQRGGNTDTQYF.

This chain uses TRBV4-1 with TRBJ2-1; the match to TRBD2 covers 11 bases. The CDR3 length is 16 residues. Germline V CDR1 and CDR2: MGHRA, YSYEKL. J gave up 8 bases and V 6 bases, and 12 bases lay outside the gene matches. Here the CDR3 reads CASRPTTSGTPHEQFF. CDR3 DNA: TGCGCCAGCAGACCTACGACTAGCGGGACCCCCCATGAGCAGTTCTTC.

About this clone: A read error may produce the germline difference seen at one junction end. The chain carries TRBV7-2 and TRBJ2-7; D remains unclear. The CDR3 spans 14 residues. Germline-derived CDR1 and CDR2 are SGHTA and FQGNSA. CDR3 coding DNA: TGTGTCAGCAGCCCGACCAGACCGAGCTACGAGCAGTACTTC. Amino acids: CVSSPTRPSYEQYF. Together with reference TRBV7-2 and TRBJ2-7, the CDR3 gives the full variable domain: GAGVSQSPSNKVTEKGKDVELRCDPISGHTALYWYRQSLGQGLEFLIYFQGNSAPDKSGLPSDRFSAERTGGSVSTLTIQRTQQEDSAVYLCVSSPTRPSYEQYFGPGTRLTVT.

The rearrangement joins TRBV7-8 to TRBJ1-6; unclear D gene. The V and J ends lost 3 bases and 7 bases respectively, with 10 bases between them. The CDR3 consists of 14 residues. CDR1 and CDR2 (germline): SGHVS, FQNEAQ. CDR3 region: CASSLRAPNSPLHF. In DNA form, the CDR3 reads TGTGCCAGCAGCTTGAGAGCTCCGAATTCACCCCTCCACTTT.

The rearrangement joins TRBV5-1 to TRBJ1-2; D perhaps matches TRBD1 (6 bases). This CDR3 is built from 15 residues. Trimming pared 1 base from V and 3 bases from J, leaving 13 bases between. CDR1 and CDR2 (germline): SGHRS, YFSETQ. In nucleotides, the CDR3 is TGCGCCAGCAGCTTGTCCCCTGGGGGCGACTATGGCTACACCTTC. Amino acids: CASSLSPGGDYGYTF.

The rearrangement uses TRBV5-6 and TRBJ1-4; D perhaps matches TRBD1 (6 bases). Trimming removed 0 bases at V and 6 bases at J, with 15 bases between. CDR3 length: 16 residues. The germline gives CDR1 SGHDT, CDR2 YYEEEE. The CDR3 loop reads CASSLVGAGTDEKLFF. The CDR3, as DNA: TGTGCCAGCAGCTTGGTGGGGGCAGGGACCGATGAAAAACTGTTTTTT.

The chain links TRBV15 to TRBJ2-7; tentatively, D is TRBD1 or TRBD2 (5 bases each). The CDR3 has 15 residues. Trimming left V 0 bases short and J 3 bases short, with 12 bases between. The germline V gene has CDR1 LNHNV and CDR2 YYDKDF (reference sequence). CDR3 loop: CATSRDKWDVYEQYF. The CDR3 DNA sequence: TGTGCCACCAGCAGAGATAAGTGGGACGTCTACGAGCAGTACTTC.

The gene calls are TRBV10-3 and TRBJ2-7; unclear D gene. Germline values: CDR1 ENHRY, CDR2 SYGVKD. V was cut by 0 bases and J by 4 bases, with 19 bases left in between. The CDR3 is 17 amino acids. The CDR3 loop reads CAISESSRPELEYEQYF. The CDR3 region has the DNA TGTGCCATCAGTGAGTCGAGTCGGCCGGAGTTGGAGTACGAGCAGTACTTC.

This clone was observed a few times. The genes are TRBV6-5 and TRBJ2-1; the D call may be TRBD1 or TRBD2 (6 bases each). Germline V lookup: CDR1 MNHEY, CDR2 SVGAGI. The CDR3 spans 15 residues. Trimming took off 0 bases at V and 7 bases at J, with 13 bases between the two ends. The CDR3 is CASSYSWGAGNEQFF. CDR3 bases: TGTGCCAGCAGTTACTCGTGGGGGGCGGGGAATGAGCAGTTCTTC.